One and the same sample provided the 9 T cell receptor beta chains below, sequenced in a study of T cells in Graves' hyperthyroidism and ophthalmopathy. RNA transcripts served as the template for amplifying TCR beta CDR3 regions. HTBI primers were the set used in a first-round RT-PCR of the TCR CDR3. TCRdb reanalysed the multiplex PCR reads using MiXCR and keeps one entry per CDR3 protein. The table includes under 350,000 distinct CDR3 sequences, 10% to 15% detected once. The sequenced sample consisted of blood. The receptors come from a young woman with Graves' hyperthyroidism that later progressed to Graves' ophthalmopathy.

This clonotype was counted ten times or more. The gene calls are TRBV28 and TRBJ1-1, with unresolved D. The V end was cut by 3 bases, the J end by 4 bases, with 6 bases between. Germline V gives CDR1 MDHEN, CDR2 SYDVKM. The CDR3 sequence is 12 residues long. The CDR3 bases are TGTGCCAGCAGTTTTATGCGCACTGAAGCTTTCTTT. It specifies CASSFMRTEAFF.

At least ten counts were recorded for this clonotype. The V call is TRBV7-9, the J call TRBJ2-1; a possible D gene is TRBD2 (7 bases). Germline values: CDR1 SEHNR, CDR2 FQNEAQ (reference sequence). V was cut by 1 base and J by 10 bases, with 8 bases left in between. This CDR3 spans 12 amino acids. The CDR3 region has the DNA TGTGCCAGCAGCTTAGGCGGGGGCGAGCAGTTCTTC. This encodes CASSLGGGEQFF.

This clonotype has a count of ten or more. This chain connects TRBV24-1 to TRBJ2-7; 9 bases agree with TRBD1. V shed 9 bases and J 1 base; nucleotides not matched to a gene: 6. The germline gives CDR1 KGHDR, CDR2 SFDVKD. This CDR3 has 14 residues. The CDR3 here is CATAGTGKSYEQYF. The CDR3, as DNA: TGTGCCACCGCCGGGACAGGGAAGTCCTACGAGCAGTACTTC.

This clonotype was detected a few times. A much larger clone is a single base away; this may be a read error. The chain recombines TRBV6-9 with TRBJ2-5; the D gene is possibly TRBD1 (6 bases). The CDR3 length is 15 residues. Germline V lookup: CDR1 MNHGY, CDR2 SVAAGI. CDR3 DNA sequence: TGTGCCAGCAGTTTCCTAGGGGGTGACCAAGAGGCCCAGTACTTC. This gives the protein CASSFLGGDQEAQYF.

This clonotype was recorded at least ten times. A read error may account for a junction end that differs from germline. The rearrangement joins TRBV7-2 to TRBJ2-7; D not resolved. Germline CDR1 and CDR2: SGHTA and FQGNSA. The CDR3 is 11 amino acids. The CDR3: CASSHSSEQYF. CDR3 sequence (DNA): TGTGCCAGCAGCCACTCCTCCGAGCAGTACTTC.

This clonotype was picked up many times. The CDR3 protein is CASSSTSGSYNEQFF. Here the CDR3 DNA reads TGTGCCAGCAGTTCGACTAGCGGATCTTACAATGAGCAGTTCTTC. This rearrangement joins TRBV3-1 to TRBJ2-1; 9 positions agree with TRBD2. The V gene end was trimmed by 6 bases and the J gene end by 4 bases; junction bases not matched to a gene: 7. The CDR3 is 15 amino acids. The germline CDR1 and CDR2 sequences are LGHDT and YNNKEL (reference sequence).

The genes are TRBV13 and TRBJ2-1; 12 positions match TRBD2. The CDR3 totals 16 residues. V shed 5 bases and J 5 bases; nucleotides not matched to a gene: 7. Germline V gives CDR1 PRHDT, CDR2 FYEKMQ (reference sequence). DNA of the CDR3: TGTGCCAGCAGCGCAGGACTAGCGGGGCGACACAATGAGCAGTTCTTC. Translation gives CASSAGLAGRHNEQFF. Based on the CDR3 plus reference TRBV13 and TRBJ2-1, the full variable domain is AAGVIQSPRHLIKEKRETATLKCYPIPRHDTVYWYQQGPGQDPQFLISFYEKMQSDKGSIPDRFSAQQFSDYHSELNMSSLELGDSALYFCASSAGLAGRHNEQFFGPGTRLTVL.

The chain combines TRBV19 with TRBJ2-1, with 7 nucleotides matching TRBD2. The CDR3 contains 13 residues. V trimming: 3 bases; J trimming: 9 bases; junction bases outside the gene matches: 5. Per the germline V gene, CDR1 is LNHDA and CDR2 is SQIVND (reference sequence). CDR3 DNA: TGTGCCAGTAGTATGGTCGGGGGGAGTGAGCAGTTCTTC. Translation: CASSMVGGSEQFF. The full variable domain, completed using reference TRBV19 and TRBJ2-1, is DGGITQSPKYLFRKEGQNVTLSCEQNLNHDAMYWYRQDPGQGLRLIYYSQIVNDFQKGDIAEGYSVSREKKESFPLTVTSAQKNPTAFYLCASSMVGGSEQFFGPGTRLTVL.

In the case of this clonotype: A read error is possible here, since a much larger clone lies one base away. The chain couples TRBV20-1 to TRBJ2-2, with unresolved D. CDR3 size: 14 residues. Germline V gene data show CDR1 as DFQATT and CDR2 as SNEGSKA (reference sequence). The germline V and J ends were trimmed by 5 bases and 6 bases, with 16 bases remaining between them. The chain's CDR3 is CSAGMARNPGELFF. In nucleotides, the CDR3 is TGCAGTGCTGGGATGGCCCGAAACCCCGGGGAGCTGTTTTTT.